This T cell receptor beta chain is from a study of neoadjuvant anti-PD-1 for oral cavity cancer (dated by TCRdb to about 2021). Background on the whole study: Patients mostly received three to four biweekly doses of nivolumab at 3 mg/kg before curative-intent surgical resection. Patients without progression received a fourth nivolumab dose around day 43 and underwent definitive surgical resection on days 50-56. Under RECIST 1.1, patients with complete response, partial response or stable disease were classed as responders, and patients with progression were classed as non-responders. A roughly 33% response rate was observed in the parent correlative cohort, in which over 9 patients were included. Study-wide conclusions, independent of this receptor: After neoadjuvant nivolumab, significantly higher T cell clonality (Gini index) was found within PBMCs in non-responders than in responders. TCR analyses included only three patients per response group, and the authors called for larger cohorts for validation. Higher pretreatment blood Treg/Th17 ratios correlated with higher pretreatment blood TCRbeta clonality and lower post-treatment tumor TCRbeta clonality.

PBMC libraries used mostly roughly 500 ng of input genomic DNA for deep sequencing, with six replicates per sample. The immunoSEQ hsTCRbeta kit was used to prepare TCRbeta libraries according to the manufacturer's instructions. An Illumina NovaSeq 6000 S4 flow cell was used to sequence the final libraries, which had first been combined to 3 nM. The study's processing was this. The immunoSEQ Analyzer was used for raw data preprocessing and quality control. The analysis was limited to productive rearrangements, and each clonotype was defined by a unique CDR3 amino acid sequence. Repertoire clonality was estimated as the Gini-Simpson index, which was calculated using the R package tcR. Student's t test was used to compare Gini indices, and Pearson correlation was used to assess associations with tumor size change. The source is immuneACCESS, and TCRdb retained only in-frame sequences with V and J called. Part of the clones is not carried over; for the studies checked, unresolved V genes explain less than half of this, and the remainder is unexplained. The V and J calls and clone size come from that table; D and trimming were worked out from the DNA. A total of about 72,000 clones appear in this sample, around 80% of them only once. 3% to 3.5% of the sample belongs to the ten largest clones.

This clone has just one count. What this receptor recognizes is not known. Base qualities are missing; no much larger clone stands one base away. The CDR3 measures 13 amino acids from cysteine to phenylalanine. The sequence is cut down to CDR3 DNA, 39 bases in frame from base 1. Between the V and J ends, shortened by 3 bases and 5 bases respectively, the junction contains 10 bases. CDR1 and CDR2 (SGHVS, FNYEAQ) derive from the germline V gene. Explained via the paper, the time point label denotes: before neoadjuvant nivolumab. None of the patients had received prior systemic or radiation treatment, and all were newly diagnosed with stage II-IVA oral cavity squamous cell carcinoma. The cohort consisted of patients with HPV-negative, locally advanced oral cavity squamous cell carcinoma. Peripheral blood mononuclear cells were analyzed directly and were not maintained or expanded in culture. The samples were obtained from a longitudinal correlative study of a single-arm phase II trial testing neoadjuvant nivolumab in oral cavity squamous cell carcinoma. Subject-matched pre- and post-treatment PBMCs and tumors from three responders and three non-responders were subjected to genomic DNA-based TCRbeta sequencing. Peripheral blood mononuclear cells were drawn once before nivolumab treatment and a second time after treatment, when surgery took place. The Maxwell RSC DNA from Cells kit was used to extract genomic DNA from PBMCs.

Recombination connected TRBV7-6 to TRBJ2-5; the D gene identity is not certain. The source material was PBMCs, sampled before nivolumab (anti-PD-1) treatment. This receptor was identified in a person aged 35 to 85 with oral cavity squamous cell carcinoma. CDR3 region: CASSFLVDETQYF. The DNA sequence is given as TGTGCCAGCAGCTTTCTAGTTGACGAGACCCAGTACTTC.